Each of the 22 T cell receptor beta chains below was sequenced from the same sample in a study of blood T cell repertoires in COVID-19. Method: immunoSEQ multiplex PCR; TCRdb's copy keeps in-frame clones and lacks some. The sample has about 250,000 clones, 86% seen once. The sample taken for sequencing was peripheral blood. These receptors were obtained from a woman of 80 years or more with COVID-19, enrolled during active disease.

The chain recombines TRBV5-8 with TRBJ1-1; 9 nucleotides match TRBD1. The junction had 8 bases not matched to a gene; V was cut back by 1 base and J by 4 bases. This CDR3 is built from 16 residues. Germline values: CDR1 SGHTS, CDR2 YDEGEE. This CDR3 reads CASSLSGGQGSTEAFF. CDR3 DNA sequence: TGTGCCAGCAGCTTGTCGGGGGGACAGGGCAGCACTGAAGCTTTCTTT.

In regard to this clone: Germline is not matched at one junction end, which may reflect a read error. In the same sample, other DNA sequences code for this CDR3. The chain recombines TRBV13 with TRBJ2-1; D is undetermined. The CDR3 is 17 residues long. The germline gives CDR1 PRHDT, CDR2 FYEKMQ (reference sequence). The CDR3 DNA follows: TGTGCTAGCAGCTCGGTTTCGGGTTCGAGCTCCTACAATGAGCAGTTCTTC. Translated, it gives CASSSVSGSSSYNEQFF.

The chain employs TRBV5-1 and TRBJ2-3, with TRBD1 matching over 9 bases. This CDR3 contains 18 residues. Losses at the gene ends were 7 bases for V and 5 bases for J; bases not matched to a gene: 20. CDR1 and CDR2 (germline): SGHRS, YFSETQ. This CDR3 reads CASGPTQGADPFQDTQYF. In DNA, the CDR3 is TGCGCCAGCGGACCCACACAGGGGGCTGATCCCTTTCAAGATACGCAGTATTTT.

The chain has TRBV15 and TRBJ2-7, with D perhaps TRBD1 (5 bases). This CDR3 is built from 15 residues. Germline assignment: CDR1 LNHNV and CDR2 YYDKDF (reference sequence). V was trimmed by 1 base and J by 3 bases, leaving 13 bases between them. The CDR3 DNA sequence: TGTGCCACCAGCAGAGGGCCAGGGAATGTCTACGAGCAGTACTTC. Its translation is CATSRGPGNVYEQYF.

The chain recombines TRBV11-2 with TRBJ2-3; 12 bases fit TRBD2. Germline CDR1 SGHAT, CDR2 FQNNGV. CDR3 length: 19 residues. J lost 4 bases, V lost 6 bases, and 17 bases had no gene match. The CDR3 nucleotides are TGTGCCAGCAGTCAAAGGCCGGCTAGCGGGGGGGCATCGGCAGATACGCAGTATTTT. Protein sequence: CASSQRPASGGASADTQYF.

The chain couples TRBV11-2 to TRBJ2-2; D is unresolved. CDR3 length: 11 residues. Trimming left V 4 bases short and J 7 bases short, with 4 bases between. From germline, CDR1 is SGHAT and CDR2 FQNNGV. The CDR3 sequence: CASSSFGELFF. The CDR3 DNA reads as TGTGCCAGCAGCTCGTTCGGGGAGCTGTTTTTT.

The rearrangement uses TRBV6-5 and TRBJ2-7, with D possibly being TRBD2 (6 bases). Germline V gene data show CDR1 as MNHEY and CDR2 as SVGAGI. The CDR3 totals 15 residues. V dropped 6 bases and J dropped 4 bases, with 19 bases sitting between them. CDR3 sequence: CASRPEWGGTYEQYV. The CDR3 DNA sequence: TGTGCCAGCAGACCGGAGTGGGGCGGGACTTACGAGCAGTACGTC.

The CDR3 reads CASSESRGSQPQHF. CDR3 sequence (DNA): TGTGCCAGCAGTGAAAGCAGGGGGAGTCAGCCCCAGCATTTT. This sequence joins TRBV6-1 and TRBJ1-5; 7 bases are a match to TRBD1. V lost 2 bases and J lost 6; bases outside the gene matches: 4. CDR1 and CDR2 from the germline V gene are MNHNS and SASEGT. The CDR3 has 14 residues.

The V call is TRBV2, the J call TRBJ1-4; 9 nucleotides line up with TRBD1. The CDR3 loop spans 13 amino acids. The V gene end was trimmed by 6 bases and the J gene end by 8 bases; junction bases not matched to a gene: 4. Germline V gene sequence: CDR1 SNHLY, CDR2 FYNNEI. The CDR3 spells CASRGQGSEKLFF. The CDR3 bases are TGTGCCAGCAGGGGACAGGGAAGCGAAAAACTGTTTTTT.

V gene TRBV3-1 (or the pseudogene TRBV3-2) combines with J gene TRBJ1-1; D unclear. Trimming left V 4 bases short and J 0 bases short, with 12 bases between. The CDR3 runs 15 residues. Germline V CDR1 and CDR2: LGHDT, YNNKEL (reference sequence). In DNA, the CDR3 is TGTGCCAGCAGCCGAACAGAAAGAATGAACACTGAAGCTTTCTTT. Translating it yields CASSRTERMNTEAFF.

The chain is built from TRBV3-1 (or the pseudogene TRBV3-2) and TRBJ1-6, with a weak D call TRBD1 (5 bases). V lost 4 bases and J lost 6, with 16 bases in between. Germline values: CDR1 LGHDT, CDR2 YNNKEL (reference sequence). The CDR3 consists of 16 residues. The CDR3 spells CASSRGVTVINSPLHF. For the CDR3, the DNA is TGTGCCAGCAGCCGGGGCGTAACAGTCATTAATTCACCCCTCCACTTT.

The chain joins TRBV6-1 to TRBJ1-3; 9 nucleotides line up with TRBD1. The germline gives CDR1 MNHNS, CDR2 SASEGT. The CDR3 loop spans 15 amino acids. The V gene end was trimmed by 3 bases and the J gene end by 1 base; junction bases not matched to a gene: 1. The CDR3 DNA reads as TGTGCCAGCAGTGACGGACAGGGGTCTGGAAACACCATATATTTT. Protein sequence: CASSDGQGSGNTIYF.

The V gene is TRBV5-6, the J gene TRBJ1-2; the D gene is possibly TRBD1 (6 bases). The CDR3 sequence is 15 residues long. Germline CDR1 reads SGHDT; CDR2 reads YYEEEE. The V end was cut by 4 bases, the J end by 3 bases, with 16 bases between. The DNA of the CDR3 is TGTGCCAGCAGCCTCGCAGGGGTGGGGCACTATGGCTACACCTTC. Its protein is CASSLAGVGHYGYTF.

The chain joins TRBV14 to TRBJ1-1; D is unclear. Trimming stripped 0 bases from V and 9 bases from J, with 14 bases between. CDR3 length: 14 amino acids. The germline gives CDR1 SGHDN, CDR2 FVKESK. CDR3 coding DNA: TGTGCCAGCAGCCAAGATCTTCAAAATAGTCAAGCTTTCTTT. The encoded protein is CASSQDLQNSQAFF.

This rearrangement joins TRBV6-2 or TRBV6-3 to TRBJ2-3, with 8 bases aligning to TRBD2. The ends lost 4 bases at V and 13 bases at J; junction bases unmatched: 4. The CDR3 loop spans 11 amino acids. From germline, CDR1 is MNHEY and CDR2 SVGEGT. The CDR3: CASSSGLVKYF. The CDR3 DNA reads TGTGCCAGCAGTTCGGGACTAGTAAAGTATTTT.

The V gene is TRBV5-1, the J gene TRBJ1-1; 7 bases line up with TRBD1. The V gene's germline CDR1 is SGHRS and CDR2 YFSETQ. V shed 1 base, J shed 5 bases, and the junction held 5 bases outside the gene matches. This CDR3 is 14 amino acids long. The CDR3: CASSLTGVVTEAFF. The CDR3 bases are TGCGCCAGCAGCTTGACAGGGGTAGTTACTGAAGCTTTCTTT.

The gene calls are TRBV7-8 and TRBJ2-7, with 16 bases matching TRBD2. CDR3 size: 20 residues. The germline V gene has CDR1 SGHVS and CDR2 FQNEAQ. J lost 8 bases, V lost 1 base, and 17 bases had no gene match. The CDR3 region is CASSLGEGLAGGSPRSKQYV. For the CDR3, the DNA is TGTGCCAGCAGCTTAGGGGAGGGACTAGCGGGGGGGTCCCCCAGGAGCAAGCAGTACGTC.

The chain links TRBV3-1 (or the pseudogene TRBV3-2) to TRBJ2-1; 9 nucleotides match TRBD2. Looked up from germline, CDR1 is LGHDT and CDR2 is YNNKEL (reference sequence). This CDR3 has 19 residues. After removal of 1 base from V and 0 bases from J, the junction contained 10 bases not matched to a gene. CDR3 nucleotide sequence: TGTGCCAGCAGCCAAGTACTAGATAGCGGGAGTAGCTCCTACAATGAGCAGTTCTTC. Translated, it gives CASSQVLDSGSSSYNEQFF.

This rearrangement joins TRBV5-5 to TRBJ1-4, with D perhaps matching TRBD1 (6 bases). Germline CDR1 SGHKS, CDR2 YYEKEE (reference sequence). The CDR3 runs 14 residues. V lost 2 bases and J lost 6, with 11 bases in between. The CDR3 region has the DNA TGTGCCAGCAGCTTCGGACAGTGGGATGAAAAACTGTTTTTT. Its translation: CASSFGQWDEKLFF.

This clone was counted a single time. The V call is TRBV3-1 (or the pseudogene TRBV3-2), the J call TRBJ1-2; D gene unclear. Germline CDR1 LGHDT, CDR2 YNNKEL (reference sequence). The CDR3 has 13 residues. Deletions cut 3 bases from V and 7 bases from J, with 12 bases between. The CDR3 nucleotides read TGTGCCAGCAGCCATATGTCCCTCCCTGGCTACACCTTC. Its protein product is CASSHMSLPGYTF.

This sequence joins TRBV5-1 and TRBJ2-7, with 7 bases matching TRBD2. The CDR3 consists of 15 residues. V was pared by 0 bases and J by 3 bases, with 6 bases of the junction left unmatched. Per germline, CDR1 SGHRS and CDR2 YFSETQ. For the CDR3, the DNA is TGCGCCAGCAGCTTGGTGGCGGGGGATAACTACGAGCAGTACTTC. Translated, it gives CASSLVAGDNYEQYF.

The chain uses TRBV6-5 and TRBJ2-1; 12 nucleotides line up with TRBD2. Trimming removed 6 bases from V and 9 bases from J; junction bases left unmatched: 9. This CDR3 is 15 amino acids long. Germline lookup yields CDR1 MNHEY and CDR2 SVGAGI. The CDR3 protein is CASSLTSGGWSEQFF. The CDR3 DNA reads TGTGCCAGCAGCCTGACTAGCGGGGGCTGGAGTGAGCAGTTCTTC.